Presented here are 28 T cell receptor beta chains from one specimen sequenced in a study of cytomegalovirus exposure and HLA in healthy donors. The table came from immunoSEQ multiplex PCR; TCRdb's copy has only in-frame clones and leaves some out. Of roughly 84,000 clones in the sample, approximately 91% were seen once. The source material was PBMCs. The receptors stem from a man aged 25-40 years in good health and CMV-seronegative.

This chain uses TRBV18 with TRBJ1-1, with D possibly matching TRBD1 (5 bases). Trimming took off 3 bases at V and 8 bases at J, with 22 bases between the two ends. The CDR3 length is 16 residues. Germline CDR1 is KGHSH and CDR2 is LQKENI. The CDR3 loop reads CASSPRFPAGDREAFF. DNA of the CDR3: TGTGCCAGCTCACCCCGCTTCCCTGCGGGGGATAGGGAAGCTTTCTTT.

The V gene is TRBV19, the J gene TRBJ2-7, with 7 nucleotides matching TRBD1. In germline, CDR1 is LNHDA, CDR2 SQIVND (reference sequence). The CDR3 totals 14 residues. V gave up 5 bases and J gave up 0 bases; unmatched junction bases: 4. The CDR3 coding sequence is TGTGCCAGTAGTTCAAGGGACAGCTCCTACGAGCAGTACTTC. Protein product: CASSSRDSSYEQYF. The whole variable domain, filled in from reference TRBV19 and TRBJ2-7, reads DGGITQSPKYLFRKEGQNVTLSCEQNLNHDAMYWYRQDPGQGLRLIYYSQIVNDFQKGDIAEGYSVSREKKESFPLTVTSAQKNPTAFYLCASSSRDSSYEQYFGPGTRLTVT.

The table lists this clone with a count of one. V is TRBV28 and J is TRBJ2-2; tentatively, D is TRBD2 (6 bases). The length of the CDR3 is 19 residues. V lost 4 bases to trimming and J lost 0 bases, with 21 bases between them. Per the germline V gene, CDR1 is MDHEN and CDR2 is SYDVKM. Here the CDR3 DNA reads TGTGCCAGCAGTTCGCGGGATGGCAGGCTGTTCGCGAACACCGGGGAGCTGTTTTTT. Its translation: CASSSRDGRLFANTGELFF. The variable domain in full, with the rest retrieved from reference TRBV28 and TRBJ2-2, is DVKVTQSSRYLVKRTGEKVFLECVQDMDHENMFWYRQDPGLGLRLIYFSYDVKMKEKGDIPEGYSVSREKKERFSLILESASTNQTSMYLCASSSRDGRLFANTGELFFGEGSRLTVL.

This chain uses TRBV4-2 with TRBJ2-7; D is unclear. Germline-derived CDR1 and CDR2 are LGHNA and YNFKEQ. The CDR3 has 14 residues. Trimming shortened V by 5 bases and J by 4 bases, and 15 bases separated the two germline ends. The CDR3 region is CASSSTGDIYEQYF. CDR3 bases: TGTGCCAGCAGCTCCACCGGTGACATATACGAGCAGTACTTC.

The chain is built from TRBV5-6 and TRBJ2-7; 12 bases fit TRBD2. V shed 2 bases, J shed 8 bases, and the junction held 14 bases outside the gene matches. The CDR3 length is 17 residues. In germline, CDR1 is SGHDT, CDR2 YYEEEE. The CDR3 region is CASSFTSGGTHLRKQYF. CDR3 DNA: TGTGCCAGCAGCTTTACTAGCGGGGGGACACACCTACGAAAGCAGTACTTC.

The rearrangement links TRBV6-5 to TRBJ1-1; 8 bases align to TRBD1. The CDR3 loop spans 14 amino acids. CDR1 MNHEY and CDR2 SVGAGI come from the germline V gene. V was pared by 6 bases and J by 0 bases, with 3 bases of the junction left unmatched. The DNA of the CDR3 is TGTGCCAGCAGAACGACAGGGGTGAACACTGAAGCTTTCTTT. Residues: CASRTTGVNTEAFF.

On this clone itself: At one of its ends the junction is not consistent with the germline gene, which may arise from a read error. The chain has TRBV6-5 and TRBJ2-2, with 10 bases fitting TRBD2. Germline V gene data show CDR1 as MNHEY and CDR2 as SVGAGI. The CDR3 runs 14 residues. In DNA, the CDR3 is TGTGCCAGCTGGGGACTAGCGAAAACCGGGGAGCTGTTTTTT. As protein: CASWGLAKTGELFF.

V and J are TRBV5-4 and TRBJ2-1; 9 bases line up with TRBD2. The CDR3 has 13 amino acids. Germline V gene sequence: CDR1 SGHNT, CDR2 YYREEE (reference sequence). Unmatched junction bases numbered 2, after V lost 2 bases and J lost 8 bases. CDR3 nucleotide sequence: TGTGCCAGCAGCTTAGTAGCGGGAGATGAGCAGTTCTTC. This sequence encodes CASSLVAGDEQFF. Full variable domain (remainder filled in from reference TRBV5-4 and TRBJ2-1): ETGVTQSPTHLIKTRGQQVTLRCSSQSGHNTVSWYQQALGQGPQFIFQYYREEENGRGNFPPRFSGLQFPNYSSELNVNALELDDSALYLCASSLVAGDEQFFGPGTRLTVL.

CDR3 in DNA: TGTGCCAGTAGTACGATACTAGCGGGGGGCCCTAGCACAGATACGCAGTATTTT. It translates to CASSTILAGGPSTDTQYF. This sequence joins TRBV19 and TRBJ2-3; 12 nucleotides agree with TRBD2. Germline V gene sequence: CDR1 LNHDA, CDR2 SQIVND (reference sequence). J lost 0 bases, V lost 4 bases, and 8 bases had no gene match. The CDR3 sequence is 18 residues long.

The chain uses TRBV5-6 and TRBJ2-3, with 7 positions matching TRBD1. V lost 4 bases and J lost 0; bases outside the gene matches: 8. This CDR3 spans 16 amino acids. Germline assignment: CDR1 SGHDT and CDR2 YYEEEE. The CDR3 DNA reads TGTGCCAGCAGCACTGCTCGGGACAGAAGCACAGATACGCAGTATTTT. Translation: CASSTARDRSTDTQYF.

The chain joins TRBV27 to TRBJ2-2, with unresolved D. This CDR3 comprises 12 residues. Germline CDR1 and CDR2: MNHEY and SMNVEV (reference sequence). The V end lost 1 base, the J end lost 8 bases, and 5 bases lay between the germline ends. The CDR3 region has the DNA TGTGCCAGCAGTTTATGGCGGGGGGAGCTGTTTTTT. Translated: CASSLWRGELFF.

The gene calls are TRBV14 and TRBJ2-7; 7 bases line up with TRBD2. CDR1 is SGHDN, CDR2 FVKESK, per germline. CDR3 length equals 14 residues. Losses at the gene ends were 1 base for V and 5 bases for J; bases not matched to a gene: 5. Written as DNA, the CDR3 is TGTGCCAGCAGCCAAGGTGCGGGAGTCCACGAGCAGTACTTC. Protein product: CASSQGAGVHEQYF.

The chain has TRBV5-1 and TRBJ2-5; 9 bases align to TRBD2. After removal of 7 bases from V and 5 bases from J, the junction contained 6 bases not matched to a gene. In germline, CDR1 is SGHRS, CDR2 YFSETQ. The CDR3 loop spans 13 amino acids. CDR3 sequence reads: CASDSGSRETQYF. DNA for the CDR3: TGCGCCAGCGATAGCGGGAGTAGGGAGACCCAGTACTTC. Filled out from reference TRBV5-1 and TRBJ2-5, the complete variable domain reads KAGVTQTPRYLIKTRGQQVTLSCSPISGHRSVSWYQQTPGQGLQFLFEYFSETQRNKGNFPGRFSGRQFSNSRSEMNVSTLELGDSALYLCASDSGSRETQYFGPGTRLLVL.

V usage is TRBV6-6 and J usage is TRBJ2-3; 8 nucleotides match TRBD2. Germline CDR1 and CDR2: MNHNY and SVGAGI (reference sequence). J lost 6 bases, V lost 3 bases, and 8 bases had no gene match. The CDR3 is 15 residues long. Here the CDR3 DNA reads TGTGCCAGCAGTTATAAAAGCGGGAGCGGGGATACGCAGTATTTT. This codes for CASSYKSGSGDTQYF.

The CDR3: CASSHTGGFNEQFF. The CDR3 DNA sequence: TGTGCCAGCAGCCACACGGGGGGCTTCAATGAGCAGTTCTTC. V and J are TRBV4-2 and TRBJ2-1, with D possibly TRBD2 on 7 matching bases. From germline, CDR1 is LGHNA and CDR2 YNFKEQ. V lost 3 bases, J lost 6 bases, and 12 bases lay in between. The CDR3 length is 14 residues.

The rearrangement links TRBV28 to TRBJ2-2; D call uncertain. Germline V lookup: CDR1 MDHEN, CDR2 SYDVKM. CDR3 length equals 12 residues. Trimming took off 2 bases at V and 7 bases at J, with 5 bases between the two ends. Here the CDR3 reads CASSLVGGELFF. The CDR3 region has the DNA TGTGCCAGCAGTTTAGTCGGCGGGGAGCTGTTTTTT.

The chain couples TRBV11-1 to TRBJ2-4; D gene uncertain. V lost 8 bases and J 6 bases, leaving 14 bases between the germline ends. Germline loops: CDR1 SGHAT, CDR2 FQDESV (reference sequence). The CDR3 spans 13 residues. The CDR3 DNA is TGTGCCAGCGCTGGCAACACAGCAAACATTCAGTACTTC. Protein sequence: CASAGNTANIQYF. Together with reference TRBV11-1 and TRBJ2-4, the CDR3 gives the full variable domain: EAEVAQSPRYKITEKSQAVAFWCDPISGHATLYWYRQILGQGPELLVQFQDESVVDDSQLPKDRFSAERLKGVDSTLKIQPAELGDSAMYLCASAGNTANIQYFGAGTRLSVL.

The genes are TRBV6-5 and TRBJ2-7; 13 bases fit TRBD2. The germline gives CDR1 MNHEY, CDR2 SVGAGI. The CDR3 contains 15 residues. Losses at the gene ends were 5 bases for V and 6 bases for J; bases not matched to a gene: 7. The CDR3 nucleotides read TGTGCCAGCAGTCGGACTAGCGGGAGTTCATCCGAGCAGTACTTC. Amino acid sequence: CASSRTSGSSSEQYF.

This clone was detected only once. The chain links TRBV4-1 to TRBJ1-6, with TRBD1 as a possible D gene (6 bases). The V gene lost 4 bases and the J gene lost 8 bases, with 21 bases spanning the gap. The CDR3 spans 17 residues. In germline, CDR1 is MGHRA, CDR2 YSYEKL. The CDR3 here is CASSRPGGGGPDSPLHF. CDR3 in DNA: TGCGCCAGCAGCCGCCCTGGGGGGGGCGGACCGGATTCACCCCTCCACTTT.

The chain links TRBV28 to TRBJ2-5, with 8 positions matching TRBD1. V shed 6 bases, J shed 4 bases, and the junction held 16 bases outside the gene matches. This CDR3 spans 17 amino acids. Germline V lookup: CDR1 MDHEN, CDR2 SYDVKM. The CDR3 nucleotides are TGTGCCAGCAGGTGGACAGGGAAGGTAGACCGCGGAGAGACCCAGTACTTC. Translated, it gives CASRWTGKVDRGETQYF.

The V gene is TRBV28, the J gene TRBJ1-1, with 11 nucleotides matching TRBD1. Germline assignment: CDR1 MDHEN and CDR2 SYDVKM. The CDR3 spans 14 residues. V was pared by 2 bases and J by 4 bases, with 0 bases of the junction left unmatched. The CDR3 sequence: CASSLGTGGTEAFF. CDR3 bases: TGTGCCAGCAGTTTAGGGACAGGGGGCACTGAAGCTTTCTTT.

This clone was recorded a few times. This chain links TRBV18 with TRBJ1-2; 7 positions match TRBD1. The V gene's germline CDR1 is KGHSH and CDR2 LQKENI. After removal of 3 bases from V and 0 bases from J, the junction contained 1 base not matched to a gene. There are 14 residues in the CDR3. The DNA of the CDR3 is TGTGCCAGCTCACCGACAGGGCCTAACTATGGCTACACCTTC. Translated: CASSPTGPNYGYTF.

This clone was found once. CDR3: CAISRAKGDMGEKLFF. CDR3 coding DNA: TGTGCCATCAGCAGAGCGAAGGGGGATATGGGTGAAAAACTGTTTTTT. The rearrangement links TRBV10-3 to TRBJ1-4, with a weak D call TRBD1 (6 bases). The CDR3 consists of 16 residues. V was clipped by 6 bases and J by 7 bases, with 21 bases between them. Looked up from germline, CDR1 is ENHRY and CDR2 is SYGVKD.

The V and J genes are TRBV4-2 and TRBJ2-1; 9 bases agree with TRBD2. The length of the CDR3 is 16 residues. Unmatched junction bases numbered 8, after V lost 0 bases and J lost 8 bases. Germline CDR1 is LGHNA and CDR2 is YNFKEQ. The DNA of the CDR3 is TGTGCCAGCAGCCAAGAGGGTAGCGGGAGTTCTGATGAGCAGTTCTTC. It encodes CASSQEGSGSSDEQFF.

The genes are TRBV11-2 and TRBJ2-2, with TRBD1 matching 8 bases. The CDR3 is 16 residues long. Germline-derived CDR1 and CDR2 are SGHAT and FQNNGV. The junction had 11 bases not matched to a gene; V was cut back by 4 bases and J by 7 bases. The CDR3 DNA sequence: TGTGCCAGCAGCTCCGACAGGGGCCCTCCCAACGGGGAGCTGTTTTTT. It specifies CASSSDRGPPNGELFF.

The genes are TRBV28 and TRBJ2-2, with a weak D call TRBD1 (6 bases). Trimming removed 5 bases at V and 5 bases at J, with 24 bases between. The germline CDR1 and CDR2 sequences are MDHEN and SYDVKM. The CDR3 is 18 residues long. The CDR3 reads CASSDRTYTGISTGELFF. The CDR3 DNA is TGTGCCAGCAGTGACCGTACCTATACAGGGATCTCGACCGGGGAGCTGTTTTTT.

DNA of the CDR3: TGCAGCGTTACAGGGCAGTACTCCTACGAGCAGTACTTC. This translates into CSVTGQYSYEQYF. The gene calls are TRBV29-1 and TRBJ2-7, with D possibly matching TRBD1 (6 bases). The CDR3 consists of 13 residues. Germline-derived CDR1 and CDR2 are SQVTM and ANQGSEA. Deletions cut 5 bases from V and 0 bases from J, with 11 bases between.

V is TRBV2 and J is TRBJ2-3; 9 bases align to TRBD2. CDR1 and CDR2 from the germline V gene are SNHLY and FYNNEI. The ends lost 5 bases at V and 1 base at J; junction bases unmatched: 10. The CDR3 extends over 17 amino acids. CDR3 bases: TGTGCCAGCAGTCTGTCCGGGACTAGCTGGGGCACAGATACGCAGTATTTT. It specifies CASSLSGTSWGTDTQYF.